Following are 21 T cell receptor beta chains from one sample sequenced in a study of control samples from healthy donors and cancer patients. Clones were sequenced by immunoSEQ multiplex PCR, and TCRdb holds only the in-frame ones, with some missing. The table records 15,000 to 20,000 clones, about 89% of them present only once. Sequenced: PBMCs. The receptors derive from a man aged 60 to 75 with head and neck cancer.

This clone was detected once. The chain joins TRBV10-2 to TRBJ2-1; D may correspond to TRBD1 or TRBD2 (5 bases each). Germline V CDR1 and CDR2: WSHSY, SAAADI. Trimming cost V 3 bases and J 6 bases, with 15 bases left between them. The CDR3 has 15 amino acids. The CDR3 loop is CASSERPGASNEQFF. The CDR3 bases are TGCGCCAGCAGTGAACGTCCCGGGGCCAGCAATGAGCAGTTCTTC.

This chain links TRBV4-1 with TRBJ2-3; possibly TRBD2 for D (7 bases). Germline-derived CDR1 and CDR2 are MGHRA and YSYEKL. Trimming took off 4 bases at V and 5 bases at J, with 13 bases between the two ends. This CDR3 is built from 14 residues. Written as DNA, the CDR3 is TGCGCCAGCAGCCTCGGGGGGCGCGGAGATACGCAGTATTTT. This gives the protein CASSLGGRGDTQYF.

This chain joins TRBV19 and TRBJ2-7; 8 bases are a match to TRBD1. CDR3 size: 13 residues. The V gene end was trimmed by 7 bases and the J gene end by 5 bases; junction bases not matched to a gene: 7. CDR1 and CDR2 (germline): LNHDA, SQIVND (reference sequence). For the CDR3, the DNA is TGTGCCAGTAACCCCGGGACAGGTGACGAGCAGTACTTC. Its translation is CASNPGTGDEQYF.

In its sample, this clone was seen once. The chain recombines TRBV13 with TRBJ2-5, with 9 bases identical to TRBD2. Germline V lookup: CDR1 PRHDT, CDR2 FYEKMQ (reference sequence). This CDR3 is built from 17 residues. Trimming at V came to 5 bases and at J to 0 bases, leaving 10 bases not matched to a gene. The CDR3, as DNA: TGTGCCAGCAGCCCCAGCGGGGGGATTAGGGACCAAGAGACCCAGTACTTC. This gives the protein CASSPSGGIRDQETQYF.

V usage is TRBV7-2 and J usage is TRBJ2-3; maybe TRBD1 (5 bases). V was clipped by 1 base and J by 2 bases, with 13 bases between them. The CDR3 has 16 amino acids. Germline values: CDR1 SGHTA, CDR2 FQGNSA. The CDR3 protein is CASSLGGGVPTDTQYF. CDR3 in DNA: TGTGCCAGCAGCTTAGGGGGCGGAGTTCCCACAGATACGCAGTATTTT.

This clone was picked up one time. V and J are TRBV15 and TRBJ2-2; the D gene could be TRBD1 or TRBD2 (6 bases each). The germline V gene has CDR1 LNHNV and CDR2 YYDKDF (reference sequence). The CDR3 totals 16 residues. V lost 5 bases and J lost 3, with 16 bases in between. CDR3 residues: CATSLGGRVYTGELFF. The CDR3 nucleotides read TGTGCCACCAGCTTGGGGGGCAGGGTCTACACCGGGGAGCTGTTTTTT.

The V and J genes are TRBV23-1 and TRBJ1-2; D not certain. TRBV23-1 is reported as an ORF; its role is uncertain. V was clipped by 8 bases and J by 5 bases, with 21 bases between them. The CDR3 is 15 residues long. The CDR3 DNA reads as TGCGCCAGCGGGAACAGCGGCCCTTTATGGTATGGCTACACCTTC. It yields the protein CASGNSGPLWYGYTF.

This chain links TRBV11-1 with TRBJ1-2, with unresolved D. The CDR3 runs to 15 residues. Trimming pared 0 bases from V and 4 bases from J, leaving 12 bases between. Germline lookup yields CDR1 SGHAT and CDR2 FQDESV (reference sequence). CDR3 residues: CASSLASSRFYGYTF. CDR3 DNA sequence: TGTGCCAGCAGCTTAGCGTCATCTAGGTTCTATGGCTACACCTTC.

The genes are TRBV19 and TRBJ2-1, with D unresolved. This CDR3 has 15 amino acids. Germline assignment: CDR1 LNHDA and CDR2 SQIVND (reference sequence). V lost 3 bases and J 2 bases, leaving 11 bases between the germline ends. The CDR3 bases are TGTGCCAGTAGTATTTGGGCGGATCCCTACAATGAGCAGTTCTTC. This sequence encodes CASSIWADPYNEQFF.

With respect to this clone: The germline gene is not matched at one end of the junction; a read error may be the cause. This chain uses TRBV27 with TRBJ1-3, with a tentative D call TRBD1 (6 bases). Looked up from germline, CDR1 is MNHEY and CDR2 is SMNVEV (reference sequence). The CDR3 loop spans 14 amino acids. This CDR3 reads CASSLRGAGNTIYF. The CDR3 nucleotides read TGTGCCAGCAGTTTACGGGGGGCTGGTAACACCATATATTTT.

The chain employs TRBV27 and TRBJ1-5; weak D call: TRBD1 (5 bases). V was cut by 4 bases and J by 4 bases, with 14 bases left in between. CDR1 is MNHEY, CDR2 SMNVEV, per germline (reference sequence). This CDR3 region has 15 residues. CDR3 sequence (DNA): TGTGCCAGCAGTTCCGGGACCGCTCGAAATCAGCCCCAGCATTTT. The encoded protein is CASSSGTARNQPQHF.

The genes are TRBV15 and TRBJ2-5, with TRBD2 matching over 7 bases. The CDR3 is 15 residues long. Losses at the gene ends were 0 bases for V and 5 bases for J; bases not matched to a gene: 6. CDR1 and CDR2 (germline): LNHNV, YYDKDF (reference sequence). The CDR3 here is CATSRDGQAGETQYF. The CDR3 DNA follows: TGTGCCACCAGCAGAGATGGGCAAGCGGGGGAGACCCAGTACTTC.

This sequence joins TRBV2 and TRBJ2-5; either TRBD1 or TRBD2 may supply D (5 bases each). The germline V gene has CDR1 SNHLY and CDR2 FYNNEI. Trimming left V 6 bases short and J 2 bases short, with 16 bases between. This CDR3 has 15 residues. The CDR3 here is CASRGPGTPQETQYF. CDR3 sequence (DNA): TGTGCCAGCAGGGGGCCCGGGACGCCACAAGAGACCCAGTACTTC.

The chain links TRBV7-9 to TRBJ1-4; tentative D call: TRBD1 (5 bases). Germline V gene lookup returns CDR1 SEHNR and CDR2 FQNEAQ (reference sequence). The CDR3 has 15 residues. With 1 base removed from V and 2 bases from J, the gap between germline ends came to 8 bases. CDR3 nucleotide sequence: TGTGCCAGCAGCTTAGGGGGGACGACTAATGAAAAACTGTTTTTT. This gives the protein CASSLGGTTNEKLFF.

This clone appeared a single time. The rearrangement joins TRBV9 to TRBJ2-3; no reliable D call. Germline values: CDR1 SGDLS, CDR2 YYNGEE. The CDR3 length is 14 residues. The V and J ends lost 3 bases and 0 bases respectively, with 8 bases between them. The CDR3: CASSAQRSTDTQYF. CDR3 DNA sequence: TGTGCCAGCAGCGCCCAGAGAAGCACAGATACGCAGTATTTT.

V and J are TRBV3-1 (or the pseudogene TRBV3-2) and TRBJ1-2; no definite D call. CDR1 is LGHDT, CDR2 YNNKEL, per germline (reference sequence). This CDR3 has 12 amino acids. Trimming removed 1 base at V and 8 bases at J, with 8 bases between. CDR3 DNA: TGTGCCAGCAGCCAAGGGAACTTCGGCTACACCTTC. The encoded protein is CASSQGNFGYTF.

The CDR3 bases are TGTGCCAGCAGCTTGGGGGGGGGCGTTCTGATCACAGATACGCAGTATTTT. Its protein product is CASSLGGGVLITDTQYF. The chain couples TRBV5-4 to TRBJ2-3; D is possibly TRBD2 (7 bases). Germline V gene sequence: CDR1 SGHNT, CDR2 YYREEE (reference sequence). This CDR3 is built from 17 residues. Trimming removed 0 bases at V and 2 bases at J, with 16 bases between. Combining the CDR3 with reference TRBV5-4 and TRBJ2-3 gives the whole variable domain ETGVTQSPTHLIKTRGQQVTLRCSSQSGHNTVSWYQQALGQGPQFIFQYYREEENGRGNFPPRFSGLQFPNYSSELNVNALELDDSALYLCASSLGGGVLITDTQYFGPGTRLTVL.

CDR3 sequence: CASSSGASYNEQFF. DNA for the CDR3: TGTGCCAGCAGCTCGGGGGCATCCTACAATGAGCAGTTCTTC. The chain combines TRBV7-2 with TRBJ2-1; D is tentatively TRBD1 or TRBD2 (6 bases each). V gave up 4 bases and J gave up 1 base, with 8 bases separating them. The CDR3 totals 14 residues. In germline, CDR1 is SGHTA, CDR2 FQGNSA.

The chain has TRBV4-1 and TRBJ1-2; a weak D match, TRBD1 (5 bases). Germline CDR1 reads MGHRA; CDR2 reads YSYEKL. The V and J ends lost 0 bases and 4 bases respectively, with 9 bases between them. The length of the CDR3 is 14 residues. CDR3 nucleotides: TGCGCCAGCAGCCAAGACAGGGCCTCCTATGGCTACACCTTC. It is translated as CASSQDRASYGYTF.

The chain joins TRBV11-1 to TRBJ1-3; D not resolved. CDR1 is SGHAT, CDR2 FQDESV, per germline (reference sequence). Trimming pared 5 bases from V and 4 bases from J, leaving 9 bases between. The CDR3 has 13 amino acids. The CDR3 bases are TGTGCCAGCAGCCCTGGACTGGGAAACACCATATATTTT. Translated: CASSPGLGNTIYF. Filled out from reference TRBV11-1 and TRBJ1-3, the complete variable domain reads EAEVAQSPRYKITEKSQAVAFWCDPISGHATLYWYRQILGQGPELLVQFQDESVVDDSQLPKDRFSAERLKGVDSTLKIQPAELGDSAMYLCASSPGLGNTIYFGEGSWLTVV.

This rearrangement joins TRBV5-1 to TRBJ2-1; 8 bases are shared with TRBD2. Germline CDR1 and CDR2: SGHRS and YFSETQ. The CDR3 length is 15 residues. The junction had 8 bases not matched to a gene; V was cut back by 4 bases and J by 5 bases. DNA of the CDR3: TGCGCCAGCAGCCCTAGGCGGGGGGCGAACAATGAGCAGTTCTTC. Translation gives CASSPRRGANNEQFF.